This T cell receptor (beta chain) was sequenced for a study of breast tumors, draining lymph nodes, adjacent tissues. The lymph nodes were axillary draining lymph nodes from breast cancer patients. Germline CDR1 and CDR2: SGHRS and YFSETQ. The CDR3 is made up of 14 amino acids. V was trimmed by 3 bases and J by 12 bases, leaving 18 bases between them. TCRdb re-called the multiplex PCR reads through MiXCR, storing one row per CDR3 protein. Of around 140,000 distinct CDR3 sequences listed, 20% to 25% are singletons. Whole-study results and caveats: Findings are consistent with lymph node origin and intratumoral expansion of most tumor T cells. Tumor and nontumor repertoires were significantly more similar in luminal-like than in basal-like breast cancer. That most tumor T cells come from lymph nodes remained unproven. Tumor repertoires ranked between lymph nodes and nontumor tissue in diversity, with V and J gene preferences.

Note on this clonotype: The antigen is unknown. This could be a read error, since a much larger clone is one nucleotide away.

The TCR sequence derives from a female donor with breast cancer. Some clones in this sample may be carry-over from other donors' samples. J is TRBJ1-4 and V is TRBV5-1; a possible D gene is TRBD1 (6 bases). The specimen sequenced was axillary lymph node tissue. For the CDR3, the DNA is TGCGCCAGCAGCTCACAGGGCCACGGAGAAGAACTGTTTTTT. It yields the protein CASSSQGHGEELFF.